These 12 T cell receptor beta chains were sequenced from one sample in a study of a mutant IDH1 vaccine in newly diagnosed glioma. TCRdb keeps only in-frame clones here, not all; method: immunoSEQ multiplex PCR. The sample lists roughly 38,000 clones; 78% were seen once. Time point in this sample: baseline, week 1 (first vaccination visit). Treatment: pre-vaccination baseline after standard-of-care therapy. Here the sequenced sample was PBMCs, taken from a glioma patient treated with radiotherapy, temozolomide or both. The receptors shown here come from a man aged 35 to 55 with glioma. Some clones in this sample may be carry-over from other donors' samples.

The CDR3 nucleotides are TGTGCCAGCAGCCCGAACCCGGACGAGCCCCAGCATTTT. It codes for CASSPNPDEPQHF. The chain employs TRBV7-3 and TRBJ1-5; no reliable D call. The ends were cut back, 5 bases at V and 8 bases at J, with 13 bases in the middle. The CDR3 is 13 amino acids. CDR1 and CDR2 (germline): SGHTA, FQGTGA. Complete variable domain (other parts from reference TRBV7-3 and TRBJ1-5): GAGVSQTPSNKVTEKGKYVELRCDPISGHTALYWYRQSLGQGPEFLIYFQGTGAADDSGLPNDRFFAVRPEGSVSTLKIQRTERGDSAVYLCASSPNPDEPQHFGDGTRLSIL.

The count of this clone is one. This chain connects TRBV19 to TRBJ2-1, with 9 positions matching TRBD1. The CDR3 extends over 17 amino acids. J lost 9 bases, V lost 5 bases, and 17 bases had no gene match. Germline values: CDR1 LNHDA, CDR2 SQIVND (reference sequence). The CDR3 protein is CASSPHTGTGRSGEQFF. In nucleotides, the CDR3 is TGTGCCAGTAGTCCACACACCGGGACAGGGAGGAGTGGTGAGCAGTTCTTC.

The CDR3 sequence: CASSLEIHEQYF. The CDR3 DNA reads TGTGCCAGCAGCTTAGAAATACACGAGCAGTACTTC. V gene TRBV7-9 combines with J gene TRBJ2-7; D remains unclear. Germline CDR1 reads SEHNR; CDR2 reads FQNEAQ (reference sequence). Trimming cost V 1 base and J 5 bases, with 6 bases left between them. The CDR3 length is 12 residues.

V is TRBV14 and J is TRBJ1-1; D uncertain. This CDR3 contains 15 residues. Trimming pared 1 base from V and 3 bases from J, leaving 12 bases between. Germline CDR1 is SGHDN and CDR2 is FVKESK. The CDR3 sequence: CASSQGARVHTEAFF. The DNA of the CDR3 is TGTGCCAGCAGCCAAGGGGCTCGGGTCCACACTGAAGCTTTCTTT.

The rearrangement uses TRBV11-2 and TRBJ1-4; 9 nucleotides match TRBD1. The ends lost 1 base at V and 8 bases at J; junction bases unmatched: 14. The length of the CDR3 is 18 residues. Germline values: CDR1 SGHAT, CDR2 FQNNGV. CDR3 loop: CASSLVPTGTGFGEKLFF. The CDR3 DNA follows: TGTGCCAGCAGCTTAGTTCCGACCGGGACAGGGTTTGGAGAAAAACTGTTTTTT.

The chain joins TRBV6-6 to TRBJ2-6; 8 bases are a match to TRBD1. Trimming cost V 10 bases and J 2 bases; bases outside gene matches: 7. Germline CDR1 is MNHNY and CDR2 is SVGAGI (reference sequence). The CDR3 totals 15 residues. The CDR3, as DNA: TGTGCCACCGGACAGGGAGAACCTGGGGCCAACGTCCTGACTTTC. It codes for CATGQGEPGANVLTF.

The chain is built from TRBV9 and TRBJ2-1, with TRBD2 matching 10 bases. V was clipped by 4 bases and J by 6 bases; unmatched bases: 4. CDR3 length: 14 amino acids. In germline, CDR1 is SGDLS, CDR2 YYNGEE. The CDR3 loop is CASSPSGGANEQFF. CDR3 bases: TGTGCCAGCAGCCCCAGCGGGGGGGCCAATGAGCAGTTCTTC.

The chain is built from TRBV18 and TRBJ1-1; D is ambiguous. CDR3 size: 12 residues. Trimming took 5 bases from V and 11 from J, leaving 15 bases between them. Germline CDR1 reads KGHSH; CDR2 reads LQKENI. CDR3 amino acids: CASSSDGVGAFF. CDR3 coding DNA: TGTGCCAGCTCATCGGATGGGGTTGGCGCTTTCTTT.

V usage is TRBV5-4 and J usage is TRBJ1-1; D is unclear. Trimming took off 0 bases at V and 1 base at J, with 7 bases between the two ends. This CDR3 spans 14 amino acids. Germline loops: CDR1 SGHNT, CDR2 YYREEE (reference sequence). The CDR3 is CASSLGGENTEAFF. The CDR3 DNA sequence: TGTGCCAGCAGCTTGGGCGGCGAGAACACTGAAGCTTTCTTT.

CDR3 sequence reads: CASSTFLGGTEAFF. DNA of the CDR3: TGTGCCAGCAGCACCTTCCTGGGTGGCACTGAAGCTTTCTTT. This sequence joins TRBV6-1 and TRBJ1-1; no clear D. V lost 6 bases to trimming and J lost 4 bases, with 15 bases between them. Germline lookup yields CDR1 MNHNS and CDR2 SASEGT. CDR3 length: 14 residues.

The genes are TRBV18 and TRBJ1-2, with 7 nucleotides matching TRBD1. The CDR3 runs to 14 residues. The germline V gene has CDR1 KGHSH and CDR2 LQKENI. Trimming removed 3 bases from V and 8 bases from J; junction bases left unmatched: 9. The CDR3 loop is CASSPDRLEGGYTF. CDR3 in DNA: TGTGCCAGCTCACCGGACAGGCTGGAGGGAGGCTACACCTTC. Supplemented by reference TRBV18 and TRBJ1-2, the full variable domain reads NAGVMQNPRHLVRRRGQEARLRCSPMKGHSHVYWYRQLPEEGLKFMVYLQKENIIDESGMPKERFSAEFPKEGPSILRIQQVVRGDSAAYFCASSPDRLEGGYTFGSGTRLTVV.

This clone is termed medium-sized. The rearrangement links TRBV28 to TRBJ2-7; D is unresolved. Germline values: CDR1 MDHEN, CDR2 SYDVKM. Trimming stripped 6 bases from V and 3 bases from J, with 12 bases between. This CDR3 region has 13 residues. The CDR3 protein is CASSYKERYEQYF. DNA of the CDR3: TGTGCCAGCAGCTACAAGGAACGCTACGAGCAGTACTTC.